The text below deals with one T cell receptor beta chain. Antigen specificity is unknown. Germline CDR1 reads SNHLY; CDR2 reads FYNNEI. Trimming removed 4 bases from V and 8 bases from J; junction bases left unmatched: 11. CDR3 length: 17 amino acids. This sample was included in a study of OX40 agonist ivuxolimab in advanced cancers. In the study overall: Patients achieving partial responses numbered three: one hepatocellular carcinoma case and two cutaneous melanoma cases. The study's findings and limits: There were, on average, more expanded clones in CD8+ T cells than in CD4+. Antigen targets of the expanded peripheral T cells went undetermined.

The table came from immunoSEQ multiplex PCR; TCRdb's copy has only in-frame clones and leaves some out. The profile shows 40,000 to 50,000 clones, about 88% of them singletons. Sampling of blood occurred at baseline, cycle 4 day 1, and cycle 7 day 1. The TCR was taken from an adult with an advanced solid tumor such as melanoma, head and neck, liver or kidney cancer. The source was CD4+ or CD8+ T cells sorted from blood, collected in a trial of the OX40 agonist ivuxolimab. The genes are TRBV2 and TRBJ2-1; 13 nucleotides line up with TRBD2. CDR3 in DNA: TGTGCCAGCAGTGCGCCCGGACTAGCGGGAGAAACGCATGAGCAGTTCTTC. Its translation: CASSAPGLAGETHEQFF.